The 15 T cell receptor beta chains in this list originate from one sample, sequenced in a study of blood T cell repertoires in COVID-19. The protocol was immunoSEQ multiplex PCR, while the TCRdb copy is restricted to in-frame clones and leaves out a portion. The data show about 260,000 clones, with about 91% seen just once and approximately 2.5% held by the top ten. The material sequenced was peripheral blood. Receptors originate from a young adult with COVID-19, enrolled during active disease.

V gene TRBV28 combines with J gene TRBJ1-2, with 12 bases aligning to TRBD1. The CDR3 runs to 15 residues. The V gene's germline CDR1 is MDHEN and CDR2 SYDVKM. V dropped 4 bases and J dropped 6; count of bases not matched to a gene: 6. The CDR3 loop reads CASSSIGTGGDGYTF. The CDR3 DNA follows: TGTGCCAGCAGTTCTATAGGGACAGGGGGCGATGGCTACACCTTC.

V is TRBV5-8 and J is TRBJ2-7; maybe TRBD2 (5 bases). The CDR3 extends over 14 amino acids. The germline V gene encodes CDR1 SGHTS and CDR2 YDEGEE. V gave up 2 bases and J gave up 0 bases, with 9 bases separating them. CDR3 loop: CASSLRGYSYEQYF. As DNA, the CDR3 is TGTGCCAGCAGCTTACGGGGTTACTCCTACGAGCAGTACTTC. The entire variable domain, with the rest obtained from reference TRBV5-8 and TRBJ2-7, is as follows: EAGVTQSPTHLIKTRGQQATLRCSPISGHTSVYWYQQALGLGLQFLLWYDEGEERNRGNFPPRFSGRQFPNYSSELNVNALELEDSALYLCASSLRGYSYEQYFGPGTRLTVT.

The chain combines TRBV27 with TRBJ2-7, with a possible D match to TRBD2 (6 bases). CDR1 is MNHEY, CDR2 SMNVEV, per germline (reference sequence). The germline V and J ends were trimmed by 5 bases and 2 bases, with 13 bases remaining between them. The length of the CDR3 is 14 residues. The CDR3 loop reads CASSPGDGAYEQYF. CDR3 nucleotides: TGTGCCAGCAGTCCGGGGGACGGCGCCTACGAGCAGTACTTC.

In nucleotides, the CDR3 is TGCGCCAGCAGCTTGGGGGGGACTAGCGGGAGAATAAAGGACTACGAGCAGTACTTC. It encodes CASSLGGTSGRIKDYEQYF. The chain couples TRBV5-1 to TRBJ2-7, with 14 bases matching TRBD2. This CDR3 has 19 amino acids. Germline CDR1 SGHRS, CDR2 YFSETQ. V dropped 0 bases and J dropped 3; count of bases not matched to a gene: 11.

The chain carries TRBV9 and TRBJ2-1; 12 bases map to TRBD2. The CDR3 totals 17 residues. The V and J ends lost 4 bases and 9 bases, in that order; junction bases with no gene match: 14. Germline V gene data show CDR1 as SGDLS and CDR2 as YYNGEE. The CDR3 DNA reads TGTGCCAGCAGCTCCACCCCTAGCGGGAGGGCTGGTGGTGAGCAGTTCTTC. It encodes CASSSTPSGRAGGEQFF.

This chain links TRBV19 with TRBJ2-5; D is undetermined. The CDR3 sequence is 14 residues long. V lost 1 base and J 3 bases, leaving 9 bases between the germline ends. The V gene's germline CDR1 is LNHDA and CDR2 SQIVND (reference sequence). The CDR3 bases are TGTGCCAGTAGTATAGCACAGAGTAAAGAGACCCAGTACTTC. Amino acids: CASSIAQSKETQYF.

This rearrangement joins TRBV6-6 to TRBJ1-2; the D is unclear. Trimming pared 0 bases from V and 8 bases from J, leaving 4 bases between. This CDR3 region has 11 residues. The germline gives CDR1 MNHNY, CDR2 SVGAGI (reference sequence). CDR3 nucleotides: TGTGCCAGCAGTTACTCCCGGGGCTACACCTTC. Translation: CASSYSRGYTF.

The J gene is TRBJ2-7, the V gene TRBV30; 9 nucleotides agree with TRBD1. J was trimmed by 6 bases and V by 0 bases; bases with no gene match: 9. Germline values: CDR1 GTSNPN, CDR2 SVGIG (reference sequence). CDR3 length: 15 amino acids. CDR3 coding DNA: TGTGCCTGGAGTGTGGCGGGGACAGGGATCGGCGAGCAGTACTTC. This sequence encodes CAWSVAGTGIGEQYF.

This clone has a count of ten or more. V is TRBV27 and J is TRBJ1-1; a possible D gene is TRBD1 (6 bases). The CDR3 covers 15 residues. Trimming shortened V by 6 bases and J by 4 bases, and 18 bases separated the two germline ends. Germline V gene data show CDR1 as MNHEY and CDR2 as SMNVEV (reference sequence). CDR3 region: CASSPRGAPRTEAFF. CDR3 in DNA: TGTGCCAGCAGCCCTCGGGGGGCACCACGCACTGAAGCTTTCTTT.

This clone has only one observation. The genes are TRBV11-2 and TRBJ2-7, with TRBD1 as a possible D gene (6 bases). V lost 3 bases, J lost 3 bases, and 12 bases lay in between. The CDR3 extends over 14 amino acids. Per the germline V gene, CDR1 is SGHAT and CDR2 is FQNNGV. CDR3 sequence: CASSLGAGNYEQYF. The CDR3 DNA reads as TGTGCCAGCAGCTTGGGGGCAGGTAACTACGAGCAGTACTTC.

The rearrangement links TRBV19 to TRBJ2-1; the D is unclear. The ends were cut back, 4 bases at V and 4 bases at J, with 14 bases in the middle. CDR1 and CDR2 (germline): LNHDA, SQIVND (reference sequence). The CDR3 is made up of 15 amino acids. The DNA for the CDR3 is TGTGCCAGTAGTACGCGCCCTAACGGGTACAATGAGCAGTTCTTC. As protein: CASSTRPNGYNEQFF.

This clone came up once. J is TRBJ2-3 and V is TRBV5-1; 11 positions agree with TRBD2. CDR1 is SGHRS, CDR2 YFSETQ, per germline. V gave up 1 base and J gave up 4 bases; unmatched junction bases: 8. The CDR3 length is 17 residues. CDR3 coding DNA: TGCGCCAGCAGCTTGTCCGGACTAGCGGGTGAAGCAGATACGCAGTATTTT. Its protein product is CASSLSGLAGEADTQYF.

CDR3: CATPGLAGLQADTQYF. The CDR3, as DNA: TGTGCCACCCCGGGACTAGCGGGACTTCAAGCAGATACGCAGTATTTT. The chain is built from TRBV7-9 and TRBJ2-3; 13 bases are shared with TRBD2. CDR3 length: 16 amino acids. Unmatched junction bases numbered 11, after V lost 10 bases and J lost 4 bases. Germline CDR1 reads SEHNR; CDR2 reads FQNEAQ (reference sequence).

This clone has just one count. The genes are TRBV9 and TRBJ2-2; the D is unclear. The germline V gene encodes CDR1 SGDLS and CDR2 YYNGEE. V lost 3 bases to trimming and J lost 6 bases, with 3 bases between them. The CDR3 totals 11 residues. The chain's CDR3 is CASSGPGELFF. The CDR3 DNA reads as TGTGCCAGCAGCGGGCCCGGGGAGCTGTTTTTT. The full variable domain, completed using reference TRBV9 and TRBJ2-2, is DSGVTQTPKHLITATGQRVTLRCSPRSGDLSVYWYQQSLDQGLQFLIQYYNGEERAKGNILERFSAQQFPDLHSELNLSSLELGDSALYFCASSGPGELFFGEGSRLTVL.

This clone appeared once. This sequence joins TRBV30 and TRBJ2-5, with 8 positions matching TRBD1. CDR3 length: 16 amino acids. Trimming cost V 0 bases and J 5 bases; bases outside gene matches: 11. Germline V gene sequence: CDR1 GTSNPN, CDR2 SVGIG (reference sequence). CDR3: CAWSVQGAPGSETQYF. The CDR3 DNA reads as TGTGCCTGGAGTGTCCAGGGGGCACCTGGGTCCGAGACCCAGTACTTC.